This T cell receptor beta chain was found in a study of T cell responses to AZD1222 COVID-19 vaccine. Trimming pared 3 bases from V and 3 bases from J, leaving 14 bases between. The CDR3 runs 16 residues. Germline values: CDR1 SEHNR, CDR2 FQNEAQ (reference sequence). Study findings and constraints: Reportedly, nearly half of unique spike TCRs recognized epitopes outside B.1.351/B.1.1.7 mutations. Across spike, vaccine-associated CD4 TCRs were found, dominant at 160-218 and 743-854. An increase in Spike-specific TCR breadth and depth was observed after two AZD1222 doses. The sample set comprised mostly white British donors with more females, and clonal diversity was possibly underestimated.

TCRdb keeps only in-frame clones here, not all; method: immunoSEQ multiplex PCR. This sample has around 130,000 clones, with over 75% found just once. Points on this clone: Its antigen is unknown.

J is TRBJ1-4 and V is TRBV7-9; D perhaps matches TRBD1 (5 bases). The clonotype originates from an adult in good health. This sample comprised peripheral blood, obtained on day 0 of AZD1222 vaccination. CDR3 sequence (DNA): TGTGCCAGCAGCTTCGGCAGAACAGGCGCTAATGAAAAACTGTTTTTT. Encoded protein: CASSFGRTGANEKLFF.